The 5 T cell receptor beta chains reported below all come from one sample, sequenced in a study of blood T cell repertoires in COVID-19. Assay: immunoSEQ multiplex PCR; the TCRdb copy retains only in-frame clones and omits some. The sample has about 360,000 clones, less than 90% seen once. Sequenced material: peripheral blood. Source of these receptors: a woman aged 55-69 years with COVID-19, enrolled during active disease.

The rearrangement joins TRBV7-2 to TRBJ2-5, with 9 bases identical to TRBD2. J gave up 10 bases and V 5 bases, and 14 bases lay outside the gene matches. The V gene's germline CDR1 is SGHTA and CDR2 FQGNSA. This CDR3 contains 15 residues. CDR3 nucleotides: TGTGCCAGCAGCCCCAGATCAGCGGGGGGCCGGGACCAGTACTTC. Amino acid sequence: CASSPRSAGGRDQYF.

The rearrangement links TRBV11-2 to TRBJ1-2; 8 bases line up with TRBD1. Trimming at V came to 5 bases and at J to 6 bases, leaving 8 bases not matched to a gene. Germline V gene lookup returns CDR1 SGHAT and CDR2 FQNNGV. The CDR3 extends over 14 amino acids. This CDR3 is CASSADRGSDGYTF. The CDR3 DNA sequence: TGTGCCAGCAGCGCAGACAGGGGTTCTGATGGCTACACCTTC.

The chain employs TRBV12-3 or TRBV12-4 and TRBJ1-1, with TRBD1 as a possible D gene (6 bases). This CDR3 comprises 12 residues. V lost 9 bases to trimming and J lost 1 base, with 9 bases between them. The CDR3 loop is CASTRGNTEAFF. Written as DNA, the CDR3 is TGTGCCAGTACCAGGGGGAACACTGAAGCTTTCTTT.

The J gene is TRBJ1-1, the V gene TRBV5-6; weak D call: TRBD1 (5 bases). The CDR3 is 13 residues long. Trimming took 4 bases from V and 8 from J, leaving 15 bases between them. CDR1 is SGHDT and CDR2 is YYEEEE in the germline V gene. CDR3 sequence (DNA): TGTGCCAGCAGCCCGGAGACAGCCTTAGAAGCTTTCTTT. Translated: CASSPETALEAFF.

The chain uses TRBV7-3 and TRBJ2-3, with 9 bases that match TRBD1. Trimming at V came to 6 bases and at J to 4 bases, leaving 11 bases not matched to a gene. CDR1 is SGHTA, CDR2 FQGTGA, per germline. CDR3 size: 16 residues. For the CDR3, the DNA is TGTGCCAGCAGTTATACAGGGGGCATTTTTTCAGATACGCAGTATTTT. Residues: CASSYTGGIFSDTQYF.